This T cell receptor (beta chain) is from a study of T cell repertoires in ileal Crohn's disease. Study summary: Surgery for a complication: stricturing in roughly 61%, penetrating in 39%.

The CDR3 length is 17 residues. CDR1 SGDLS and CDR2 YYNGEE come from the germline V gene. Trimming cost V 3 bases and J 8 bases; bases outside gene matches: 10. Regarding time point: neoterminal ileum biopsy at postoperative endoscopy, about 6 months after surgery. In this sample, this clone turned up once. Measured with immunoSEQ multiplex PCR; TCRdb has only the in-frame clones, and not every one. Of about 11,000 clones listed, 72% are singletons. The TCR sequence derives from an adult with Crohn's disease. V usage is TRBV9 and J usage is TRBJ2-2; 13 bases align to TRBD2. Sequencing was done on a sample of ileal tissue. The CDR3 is CASSATSGRALRGELFF. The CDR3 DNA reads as TGTGCCAGCAGCGCTACTAGCGGGAGGGCCTTGCGAGGGGAGCTGTTTTTT.